This is a list of T cell receptor beta chains from one sample in a study of blood T cells in healthy people across ages. TCRdb recomputed calls from the 5' RACE reads with MiXCR, one row per CDR3 protein. The sample includes fewer than 1 million distinct CDR3 sequences, 40% to 50% seen only once; the top ten take around 21%. The specimen sequenced was blood. These receptors were taken from a man in his sixties in good health. CDR3s include the opening cysteine and the closing phenylalanine or tryptophan. The D gene is left open where the match is weak. Size is omitted from some rows. Given values are once, few, many or a class for expanded clones.

cdr3_nt | cdr3_aa | j_call | clone_size | d_call | v_call
TGTGCCAGCAGCTTGGAAGGACTAGCGGGGGGTGGCCTTAGCACAGATACGCAGTATTTT | CASSLEGLAGGGLSTDTQYF | TRBJ2-3 | . | TRBD2 | TRBV5-5
TGTGCCAGCAGCCCTACCCTAGCGGGAGGGGGCTACAATGAGCAGTTCTTC | CASSPTLAGGGYNEQFF | TRBJ2-1 | . | TRBD2 | TRBV3-1
TGTGCCAGCAGCCAATCAAAGGGGGCGAACACTGAAGCTTTCTTT | CASSQSKGANTEAFF | TRBJ1-1 | many | TRBD1 | TRBV7-9
TGTGCCAGCGGACAGGGGACCGCCAACAATCAGCCCCAGCATTTT | CASGQGTANNQPQHF | TRBJ1-5 | . | TRBD1 | TRBV9
TGCGCCAGCAGCCAAGGTAGAAACGCCTACAATGAGCAGTTCTTC | CASSQGRNAYNEQFF | TRBJ2-1 | . | . | TRBV4-3
TGCGCCAGCAGCCAAGATGTCAGCAGGGCTCGGTTAATGGCCAAAAACATTCAGTACTTC | CASSQDVSRARLMAKNIQYF | TRBJ2-4 | few | . | TRBV4-1
TGTGCCAGCAGTCAGGGGAATACGCAGTATTTT | CASSQGNTQYF | TRBJ2-3 | few | . | TRBV6-5
TGTGCCAGCAGCGAAGTTTACACTGAAGCTTTCTTT | CASSEVYTEAFF | TRBJ1-1 | few | . | TRBV3-1
TGTGCCAGCAGTTACACCTCCCAGAACACTGAAGCTTTCTTT | CASSYTSQNTEAFF | TRBJ1-1 | many | . | TRBV6-2/TRBV6-3
TGTGCCAGCAGTGGGCTAGCGATAGGCAAAGATACGCAGTATTTT | CASSGLAIGKDTQYF | TRBJ2-3 | few | . | TRBV5-6
TGTGCCAGCAGTTTGACAGGGGTGCCCTACGAGCAGTACTTC | CASSLTGVPYEQYF | TRBJ2-7 | . | TRBD1 | TRBV27
TGTGCCAGCAGTTATGGCCCCAGCGGGGCCTACGAGCAGTACTTC | CASSYGPSGAYEQYF | TRBJ2-7 | . | TRBD2 | TRBV6-5
TGTGCCAGCAGAGCTGGGACTAGCGGGGTAAACATTCAGTACTTC | CASRAGTSGVNIQYF | TRBJ2-4 | . | TRBD2 | TRBV6-2/TRBV6-3
TGTGCCTGGAGGGGTTGGGCAGATACGCAGTATTTT | CAWRGWADTQYF | TRBJ2-3 | . | . | TRBV30
TGTGCCAGCAGTGAATCGGCCGAGGGTCCCTACGAGCAGTACTTC | CASSESAEGPYEQYF | TRBJ2-7 | few | . | TRBV6-1
TGTGCCAGCAGCTTAATTCTAGCGGGGTACCAAGAGACCCAGTACTTC | CASSLILAGYQETQYF | TRBJ2-5 | . | TRBD2 | TRBV7-2
TGTGCCAGCAGCTTGAATAAAGGGGGCGGTAATCAGCCCCAGCATTTT | CASSLNKGGGNQPQHF | TRBJ1-5 | . | TRBD1 | TRBV5-6
TGTGCCTGCAGCCCAATCCGAGACAGCTATAGCAATCAGCCCCAGCATTTT | CACSPIRDSYSNQPQHF | TRBJ1-5 | . | . | TRBV11-1
TGTGCCAGCATTTCAATGGCTTCTGTCAAAAACATTCAGTACTTC | CASISMASVKNIQYF | TRBJ2-4 | . | . | TRBV6-1
TGTGCCAGCAGCGTAGGTGGGACTAGCGGGGATGAGCAGTTCTTC | CASSVGGTSGDEQFF | TRBJ2-1 | . | TRBD2 | TRBV9
TGCAGCGTTGAAAACAGGGGGCACGAGCAGTACTTC | CSVENRGHEQYF | TRBJ2-7 | few | TRBD1 | TRBV29-1
TGTGCCAGCAGCCAAGATCCCCGGCGAGGGGCCCAGTACTTC | CASSQDPRRGAQYF | TRBJ2-5 | many | . | TRBV3-1
TGTGCCACGGGACAGGGGACGAACATTCAGTACTTC | CATGQGTNIQYF | TRBJ2-4 | few | TRBD1 | TRBV28
TGCAGTGCTAGCTCCGGGCTAGCGGGCAATGAGCAGTTCTTC | CSASSGLAGNEQFF | TRBJ2-1 | once | TRBD2 | TRBV20-1
TGTGCCAGCAGCTCATTCGGTCGAGGCACCGGGGAGCTGTTTTTT | CASSSFGRGTGELFF | TRBJ2-2 | . | . | TRBV7-9
TGTGCCAGCAGCGGGGGCAGGGGTCAAGAGACCCAGTACTTC | CASSGGRGQETQYF | TRBJ2-5 | . | . | TRBV27
TGTGCCAGCAGCTTAGTATGGGACAGGGCACAAGAGCAGTACTTC | CASSLVWDRAQEQYF | TRBJ2-7 | few | TRBD1 | TRBV7-2
TGCAGTGCTAGAGAGGGGGGCAGGGACGAGCAGTACTTC | CSAREGGRDEQYF | TRBJ2-7 | . | . | TRBV20-1
TGTGCCAGCAGTTACGCAGGGGGGAACACCGGGGAGCTGTTTTTT | CASSYAGGNTGELFF | TRBJ2-2 | . | TRBD1 | TRBV6-2/TRBV6-3
TGCGCCTCCTACAGGGAGGGTCAGCCCCAGCATTTT | CASYREGQPQHF | TRBJ1-5 | . | . | TRBV20-1
TGCGCCAGCAGCCAAGAGAGGGTCAGGGGGCAGGGAGGCTACACCTTC | CASSQERVRGQGGYTF | TRBJ1-2 | . | TRBD1 | TRBV4-3
TGTGCCAGCAGCGAGCGAGGACAGAAAGTAATCAATGAGCAGTTCTTC | CASSERGQKVINEQFF | TRBJ2-1 | few | . | TRBV13
TGTGCCAGCAGTTACGAGGTATCCTCTGGGGGAGAGACCCAGTACTTC | CASSYEVSSGGETQYF | TRBJ2-5 | few | . | TRBV6-2/TRBV6-3
TGTGCCAGCAGTCCCCCTCAGTACAATGAGCAGTTCTTC | CASSPPQYNEQFF | TRBJ2-1 | few | . | TRBV27
TGTGCCAGCAGCTTACGCCTCGCGGGGGGGCTTCAAGAGACCCAGTACTTC | CASSLRLAGGLQETQYF | TRBJ2-5 | few | TRBD2 | TRBV7-2
TGTGCCAGCAGAACAGACAGGGGTAATGAGCAGTTCTTC | CASRTDRGNEQFF | TRBJ2-1 | . | TRBD1 | TRBV13
TGTGCCAGCAGCCAAGACAGGGTAGTCAATCAGCCCCAGCATTTT | CASSQDRVVNQPQHF | TRBJ1-5 | . | . | TRBV3-1
TGCAGCGTTGAGTTTAAGGGGAGCTCCTACAATGAGCAGTTCTTC | CSVEFKGSSYNEQFF | TRBJ2-1 | few | . | TRBV29-1
TGTGCCAGCAGGGGACAGGGCAGCTATGGCTACACCTTC | CASRGQGSYGYTF | TRBJ1-2 | . | TRBD1 | TRBV6-6
TGTGCCAGCAGCTTTGGAAGCAACTACTACGAGCAGTACTTC | CASSFGSNYYEQYF | TRBJ2-7 | . | . | TRBV7-9
TGTGCCAGCAGCTTCCCGACAGGGCATGAGTACAATGAGCAGTTCTTC | CASSFPTGHEYNEQFF | TRBJ2-1 | many | TRBD1 | TRBV11-3
TGTGCCAGCAGCTTTACCTTAGGGGCGAGGGAGCAGTACTTC | CASSFTLGAREQYF | TRBJ2-5 | . | . | TRBV7-2
TGCAGTGCTACGGAGACAGGGATTGGGGACATTCAGTACTTC | CSATETGIGDIQYF | TRBJ2-4 | few | TRBD1 | TRBV20-1
TGTGCCAGCAGTGGACAGGGGCTGAGCTCCTACAATGAGCAGTTCTTC | CASSGQGLSSYNEQFF | TRBJ2-1 | few | TRBD1 | TRBV6-1
TGCGCCAGCAGCTCGGGGACAGGCCTGGAGCAGTACTTC | CASSSGTGLEQYF | TRBJ2-7 | many | TRBD1 | TRBV5-1
TGCGCCAGCAGCTTTTTGGGGGACTTATACAATGAGCAGTTCTTC | CASSFLGDLYNEQFF | TRBJ2-1 | many | . | TRBV5-1
TGTGCCGGTCGGACTATAAAGGGATACAATGAGCAGTTCTTC | CAGRTIKGYNEQFF | TRBJ2-1 | . | . | TRBV2